A selection of T cell receptor beta chains follows, all from one sample in a study of blood T cell repertoires in COVID-19. Sequenced by immunoSEQ multiplex PCR; TCRdb stores in-frame clones only, minus some. The sample contains approximately 61,000 clones, around 80% of which appear only once. The sample comprised peripheral blood. These receptors were obtained from a woman between 65 and 79 years old with acute or convalescent COVID-19. The CDR3 runs from the conserved cysteine through the conserved F or W. D genes are given only for firm matches. Expanded clones are given a class, and other clones once, few, many or no size at all.

TRBJ2-1 | - | TRBD2 | TRBV3-1/TRBV3-2 | CASSSLAGGEQFF | TGTGCCAGCAGCTCTTTAGCGGGGGGGGAGCAGTTCTTC
TRBJ1-3 | - | - | TRBV9 | CASSPAGGRNTIYF | TGTGCCAGCAGTCCGGCGGGGGGGCGAAACACCATATATTTT
TRBJ1-1 | few | - | TRBV6-1 | CASSESLLNTEAFF | TGTGCCAGCAGTGAATCACTTCTGAACACTGAAGCTTTCTTT
TRBJ1-5 | - | - | TRBV19 | CASSMGGDSNQPQHF | TGTGCCAGTAGTATGGGGGGAGACAGCAATCAGCCCCAGCATTTT
TRBJ2-3 | - | TRBD1 | TRBV24-1 | CATRGQGPTDTQYF | TGTGCCACCAGGGGACAGGGACCCACAGATACGCAGTATTTT
TRBJ2-5 | few | - | TRBV5-8 | CASSPGLIQYF | TGTGCCAGCAGCCCCGGACTCATCCAGTACTTC
TRBJ1-5 | - | - | TRBV27 | CASSLEGRPHQPQHF | TGTGCCAGCAGTTTGGAGGGGAGACCTCATCAGCCCCAGCATTTT
TRBJ1-3 | - | - | TRBV18 | CASSRQVSDTIYF | TGTGCCAGCTCACGACAGGTGTCAGACACCATATATTTT
TRBJ2-1 | - | TRBD2 | TRBV7-9 | CASSFGTSGGADEQFF | TGTGCCAGCAGCTTCGGGACGAGCGGGGGGGCTGATGAGCAGTTCTTC
TRBJ2-1 | - | TRBD2 | TRBV19 | CASSMSLAGGPVSNEQFF | TGTGCCAGTAGTATGTCTCTAGCGGGGGGGCCGGTCAGCAATGAGCAGTTCTTC
TRBJ1-1 | - | - | TRBV11-2 | CASSLRSPDGGTEAFF | TGTGCCAGCAGCTTGCGGTCGCCGGATGGTGGCACTGAAGCTTTCTTT
TRBJ2-2 | - | - | TRBV4-1 | CASSQPGTARGTGELFF | TGCGCCAGCAGCCAACCAGGGACTGCTCGGGGGACCGGGGAGCTGTTTTTT
TRBJ2-1 | - | TRBD2 | TRBV12-3/TRBV12-4 | CASSFRGGLQFF | TGTGCCAGCAGTTTTCGCGGGGGGCTTCAGTTCTTC
TRBJ2-1 | - | - | TRBV11-2 | CASSISHYNEQFF | TGTGCCAGCAGTATTAGCCACTACAATGAGCAGTTCTTC
TRBJ1-2 | many | - | TRBV2 | CASSEQVANYGYTF | TGTGCCAGCAGTGAACAGGTCGCTAACTATGGCTACACCTTC
TRBJ1-1 | - | - | TRBV11-2 | CASSLTLNTEAFF | TGTGCCAGCAGCCTGACATTGAACACTGAAGCTTTCTTT
TRBJ1-6 | - | - | TRBV2 | CASSAPHPSGPSPLHF | TGTGCCAGCAGCGCACCTCACCCTTCAGGGCCCTCACCCCTCCACTTT
TRBJ1-5 | - | - | TRBV15 | CATSRDTVRSGGPQHF | TGTGCCACCAGCAGAGACACCGTTAGGAGCGGGGGGCCCCAGCATTTT
TRBJ2-5 | - | TRBD2 | TRBV5-4 | CASRLAGGQETQYF | TGTGCCAGCAGACTAGCGGGGGGGCAGGAGACCCAGTACTTC
TRBJ2-7 | - | - | TRBV7-9 | CASSLVRTEGYEQYF | TGTGCCAGCAGCTTAGTTCGTACCGAGGGCTACGAGCAGTACTTC
TRBJ2-1 | - | TRBD2 | TRBV5-4 | CASSGGGGLFSYNEQFF | TGTGCCAGCAGCGGGGGGGGAGGGTTATTTTCCTACAATGAGCAGTTCTTC
TRBJ2-5 | - | - | TRBV5-5 | CASSDTGPAEIQYF | TGTGCCAGCAGCGATACAGGACCCGCGGAGATCCAGTACTTC
TRBJ2-5 | - | - | TRBV5-4 | CASSLGGIQETQYF | TGTGCCAGCAGCTTGGGAGGGATCCAAGAGACCCAGTACTTC
TRBJ1-5 | - | TRBD1 | TRBV10-1 | CASRLGQGREWANQPQHF | TGCGCCAGCCGACTGGGACAGGGGAGGGAGTGGGCCAATCAGCCCCAGCATTTT
TRBJ1-3 | - | - | TRBV3-1/TRBV3-2 | CASSLKFGVGGNTIYF | TGTGCCAGCAGCCTCAAGTTCGGGGTAGGTGGAAACACCATATATTTT
TRBJ2-3 | once | TRBD2 | TRBV28 | CASSERTSGGRRTDTQYF | TGTGCCAGCAGTGAAAGGACTAGCGGGGGCCGAAGGACAGATACGCAGTATTTT
TRBJ2-3 | - | - | TRBV27 | CASSAQHATSPDTQYF | TGTGCCAGCAGTGCGCAGCATGCTACTAGCCCAGATACGCAGTATTTT
TRBJ1-6 | once | - | TRBV29-1 | CSVRGSSYNSPLHF | TGCAGCGTTCGCGGCAGCTCCTATAATTCACCCCTCCACTTT
TRBJ1-2 | - | - | TRBV6-5 | CASSSRSGRDYGYTF | TGTGCCAGCAGTTCCCGTTCGGGTCGCGACTATGGCTACACCTTC
TRBJ1-1 | - | TRBD1 | TRBV25-1 | CASDPITGQGASEAFF | TGTGCCAGCGATCCGATCACGGGACAGGGGGCCTCTGAAGCTTTCTTT
TRBJ2-5 | - | - | TRBV2 | CASSEVLRQYF | TGTGCCAGCAGTGAAGTCCTGCGGCAGTACTTC
TRBJ1-2 | few | - | TRBV20-1 | CSTGSAGGYTF | TGCAGCACGGGGAGCGCCGGGGGCTACACCTTC
TRBJ1-2 | once | - | TRBV7-9 | CASSYRGGDNYGYTF | TGTGCCAGCAGCTATCGGGGGGGCGATAACTATGGCTACACCTTC
TRBJ2-2 | - | TRBD1 | TRBV6-1 | CASSEWAGGGPGELFF | TGTGCCAGCAGTGAATGGGCAGGGGGCGGCCCCGGGGAGCTGTTTTTT
TRBJ2-1 | - | TRBD1 | TRBV11-2 | CASSLSTGYNEQFF | TGTGCCAGCAGCTTATCGACAGGGTACAATGAGCAGTTCTTC
TRBJ1-1 | - | TRBD1 | TRBV2 | CASSGDRGGSEAFF | TGTGCCAGCAGTGGGGACAGGGGGGGGAGTGAAGCTTTCTTT
TRBJ1-5 | - | - | TRBV3-1/TRBV3-2 | CASSQGDTATHF | TGTGCCAGCAGCCAGGGGGACACGGCAACTCATTTT
TRBJ2-5 | - | - | TRBV2 | CARGGQNQETQYF | TGTGCCAGGGGGGGACAGAACCAAGAGACCCAGTACTTC
TRBJ2-3 | - | TRBD2 | TRBV7-6 | CASSSLAGGPTDTQYF | TGTGCCAGCAGCTCACTAGCGGGGGGCCCCACAGATACGCAGTATTTT
TRBJ1-5 | few | TRBD1 | TRBV19 | CASSIAQGAPSNQPQHF | TGTGCCAGTAGTATAGCACAGGGGGCGCCTAGCAATCAGCCCCAGCATTTT
TRBJ1-2 | - | TRBD1 | TRBV14 | CASSQEYMGTDYGYTF | TGTGCCAGCAGCCAAGAGTATATGGGGACAGACTATGGCTACACCTTC
TRBJ2-2 | - | TRBD1 | TRBV24-1 | CATSPGTGLLFF | TGTGCCACCAGTCCCGGGACAGGGTTACTGTTTTTT
TRBJ1-1 | few | TRBD1 | TRBV27 | CASSLRTGGADTEAFF | TGTGCCAGCAGTTTAAGGACAGGGGGGGCAGACACTGAAGCTTTCTTT
TRBJ1-2 | - | TRBD1 | TRBV4-2 | CASSQENRGDYGYTF | TGTGCCAGCAGCCAAGAGAACAGGGGCGACTATGGCTACACCTTC
TRBJ2-2 | - | TRBD1 | TRBV7-8 | CASSEPTGAEWHTGELFF | TGTGCCAGCAGCGAGCCGACAGGGGCAGAATGGCACACCGGGGAGCTGTTTTTT
TRBJ2-7 | once | - | TRBV27 | CASSFTSSTWYF | TGTGCCAGCAGTTTCACTAGTTCGACGTGGTACTTC
TRBJ1-4 | - | - | TRBV27 | CASLYGEKLFF | TGTGCCAGCTTATACGGGGAAAAACTGTTTTTT
TRBJ2-2 | - | TRBD2 | TRBV19 | CASRKTSGGAYDTGELFF | TGTGCCAGTAGAAAGACTAGCGGGGGGGCCTACGACACCGGGGAGCTGTTTTTT
TRBJ2-7 | - | TRBD1 | TRBV20-1 | CSASGQLQGAYEQYF | TGCAGTGCTAGTGGCCAGCTCCAGGGGGCATACGAGCAGTACTTC
TRBJ2-1 | - | - | TRBV5-1 | CASSPGAYNEQFF | TGCGCCAGCAGCCCCGGGGCCTACAATGAGCAGTTCTTC